This T cell receptor beta chain was sequenced in a study of shared clonotypes between healthy human individuals. Each cell subset's genomic DNA was divided evenly among several immunoSEQ plates. Unsorted PBMC replicate PCRs used around 320 ng DNA, around 28,000 T cell genomes. Unsorted PBMC DNA was sequenced on ten immunoSEQ deep assay plates. Only in-frame clones appear in the TCRdb table, and some are missing; sequencing was by immunoSEQ multiplex PCR. The sample carries 500,000 to 650,000 clones, around 76% recorded once. Germline V CDR1 and CDR2: SGHRS, YFSETQ. Trimming removed 4 bases at V and 4 bases at J, with 14 bases between. The CDR3 has 14 amino acids.

This chain uses TRBV5-1 with TRBJ2-5; D perhaps matches TRBD1 (5 bases). The clonotype comes from a woman in her thirties or forties in good health. Some clones in this sample may be carry-over from other donors' samples. The sample was PBMCs. The CDR3 region has the DNA TGCGCCAGCAGCAGGGGCAGTTGGTCAGAGACCCAGTACTTC. Encoded protein: CASSRGSWSETQYF.